This T cell receptor beta chain came from a study of OX40 agonist ivuxolimab in advanced cancers. The wider study: Patients treated during dose escalation were battling hepatocellular carcinoma, melanoma, renal cell or head and neck cancer. Findings of the study overall: Clonal expansion from baseline to week 6 occurred in both CD4+ and CD8+ T cells. The investigators did not determine what antigen specificity the expanded peripheral T cells had.

Researchers took blood at baseline, on cycle 4 day 1, and on cycle 7 day 1. On this clone: Its matching antigen is unknown.

Per germline, CDR1 SGDLS and CDR2 YYNGEE. V lost 0 bases, J lost 0 bases, and 15 bases lay in between. This CDR3 region has 17 residues. The assay was immunoSEQ multiplex PCR, and TCRdb's table has in-frame clones only and misses some. The sample includes tens of thousands of clones, roughly 87% of them seen just once. Sequencing was performed on CD4+ or CD8+ T cells sorted from blood, taken in a trial of the OX40 agonist ivuxolimab. This receptor was taken from an adult with an advanced solid tumor such as melanoma, head and neck, liver or kidney cancer. The chain uses TRBV9 and TRBJ1-1; perhaps TRBD1 as D (5 bases). The chain's CDR3 is CASSVVPPGPMNTEAFF. The CDR3 region has the DNA TGTGCCAGCAGCGTAGTCCCACCGGGACCCATGAACACTGAAGCTTTCTTT.